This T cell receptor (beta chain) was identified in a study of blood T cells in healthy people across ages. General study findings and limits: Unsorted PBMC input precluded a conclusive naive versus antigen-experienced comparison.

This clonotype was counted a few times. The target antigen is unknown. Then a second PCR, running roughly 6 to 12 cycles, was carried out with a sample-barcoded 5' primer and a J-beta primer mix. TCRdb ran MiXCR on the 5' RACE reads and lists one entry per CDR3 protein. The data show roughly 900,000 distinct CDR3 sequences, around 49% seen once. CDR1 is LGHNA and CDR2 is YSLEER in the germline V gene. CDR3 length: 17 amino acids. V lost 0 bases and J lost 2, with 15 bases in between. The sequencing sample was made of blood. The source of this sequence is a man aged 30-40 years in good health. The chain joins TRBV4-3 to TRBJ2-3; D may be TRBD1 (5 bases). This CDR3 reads CASSQDVVGEITDTQYF. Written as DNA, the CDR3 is TGCGCCAGCAGCCAAGATGTGGTAGGGGAAATCACAGATACGCAGTATTTT.